These 30 T cell receptor beta chains originate from one sample sequenced in a study of T cells in Graves' hyperthyroidism and ophthalmopathy. RNA transcripts were the template for amplifying TCR beta CDR3 regions. Researchers ran a first-round RT-PCR on the TCR CDR3 using the HTBI primer set. TCRdb recomputed calls from the multiplex PCR reads with MiXCR, one row per CDR3 protein. Of about 360,000 distinct CDR3 sequences in the sample, more than 20% are singletons; the top ten hold less than 75%. The sample was blood. The receptors come from a man in his forties or fifties with Graves' hyperthyroidism.

The V gene is TRBV29-1, the J gene TRBJ2-7; D perhaps matches TRBD2 (6 bases). Trimming took 4 bases from V and 6 from J, leaving 13 bases between them. This CDR3 is 12 amino acids long. CDR1 and CDR2 (germline): SQVTM, ANQGSEA. The CDR3: CSVGFDGSEQYF. DNA for the CDR3: TGCAGCGTTGGATTCGACGGGAGCGAGCAGTACTTC.

This clonotype appeared a few times. A junction end diverges from the germline sequence, so it may reflect a read error. The V gene is TRBV6-1, the J gene TRBJ2-2; possible D gene TRBD2, 5 bases. CDR1 is MNHNS and CDR2 is SASEGT in the germline V gene. This CDR3 contains 12 residues. The CDR3 bases are TGTGCCAGCAGAAACCCCACCGGGGAGCTGTCTTTT. Protein: CASRNPTGELSF.

V gene TRBV20-1 combines with J gene TRBJ2-5; D remains ambiguous. V was pared by 0 bases and J by 5 bases, with 4 bases between. This CDR3 has 11 amino acids. CDR1 is DFQATT, CDR2 SNEGSKA, per germline (reference sequence). The CDR3 protein is CSAREYETQYF. The CDR3 bases are TGCAGTGCTAGAGAGTATGAGACCCAGTACTTC.

The chain employs TRBV2 and TRBJ1-4; 9 bases are a match to TRBD1. Germline V gene sequence: CDR1 SNHLY, CDR2 FYNNEI. The CDR3 has 15 residues. J gave up 1 base and V 7 bases, and 4 bases lay outside the gene matches. In DNA, the CDR3 is TGTGCCAGCATCCGACAGGGGGAAACTAATGAAAAACTGTTTTTT. Translation: CASIRQGETNEKLFF. Variable domain in full (rest from reference TRBV2 and TRBJ1-4): EPEVTQTPSHQVTQMGQEVILRCVPISNHLYFYWYRQILGQKVEFLVSFYNNEISEKSEIFDDQFSVERPDGSNFTLKIRSTKLEDSAMYFCASIRQGETNEKLFFGSGTQLSVL.

This chain uses TRBV6-2 or TRBV6-3 with TRBJ1-1; TRBD1 might be the D (6 bases). V lost 4 bases and J 9 bases, leaving 21 bases between the germline ends. CDR3 length equals 15 residues. The germline CDR1 and CDR2 sequences are MNHEY and SVGEGT. The CDR3 here is CASSSYSQGRAQAFF. CDR3 in DNA: TGTGCCAGCAGTTCCTATTCCCAGGGGCGCGCCCAAGCTTTCTTT.

The rearrangement joins TRBV6-5 to TRBJ2-7; TRBD1 agrees at 10 bases. Looked up from germline, CDR1 is MNHEY and CDR2 is SVGAGI. The CDR3 sequence is 16 residues long. The trim removed 0 bases at V and 5 bases at J, leaving 7 bases unmatched. The CDR3 is CASSYSIGTGVDEQYF. The CDR3 nucleotides read TGTGCCAGCAGTTACTCGATCGGGACAGGGGTTGACGAGCAGTACTTC.

The rearrangement uses TRBV27 and TRBJ2-7, with D maybe TRBD2 (5 bases). The V gene's germline CDR1 is MNHEY and CDR2 SMNVEV (reference sequence). Trimming left V 6 bases short and J 9 bases short, with 27 bases between. The CDR3 has 16 residues. CDR3 DNA: TGTGCCAGCAGCTCGACCCTCGGACGGGATGCATTTGTGCAGTACTTC. Residues: CASSSTLGRDAFVQYF.

The V gene is TRBV11-2, the J gene TRBJ2-2, with D perhaps matching TRBD2 (5 bases). CDR3 length: 16 residues. Looked up from germline, CDR1 is SGHAT and CDR2 is FQNNGV. Trimming left V 5 bases short and J 6 bases short, with 19 bases between. The CDR3 DNA follows: TGTGCCAGCAGCAACCAGCGGAGAGGGCCTTCCGGGGAGCTGTTTTTT. Protein sequence: CASSNQRRGPSGELFF.

In its sample, this clonotype was seen many times. V gene TRBV29-1 combines with J gene TRBJ1-1; the D gene is possibly TRBD1 (5 bases). This CDR3 has 15 amino acids. The germline V gene has CDR1 SQVTM and CDR2 ANQGSEA. Trimming removed 5 bases at V and 3 bases at J, with 19 bases between. The CDR3 sequence is CSVSGGVGEYTEAFF. CDR3 in DNA: TGCAGCGTTTCAGGCGGCGTGGGGGAGTACACTGAAGCTTTCTTT.

The rearrangement links TRBV28 to TRBJ1-4; 7 nucleotides align to TRBD1. Germline CDR1 and CDR2: MDHEN and SYDVKM. J gave up 8 bases and V 7 bases, and 16 bases lay outside the gene matches. The CDR3 has 16 residues. CDR3 residues: CASNPAQQGVWEKLFF. As DNA, the CDR3 is TGTGCCAGCAACCCTGCGCAGCAGGGGGTCTGGGAAAAACTGTTTTTT.

V usage is TRBV29-1 and J usage is TRBJ2-1; D possibly corresponds to TRBD2 (6 bases). V lost 7 bases and J 5 bases, leaving 15 bases between the germline ends. The CDR3 loop spans 13 amino acids. CDR1 is SQVTM, CDR2 ANQGSEA, per germline. The CDR3 bases are TGCAGCGCCCCCCGGGACTTAGACAATGAGCAGTTCTTC. Encoded protein: CSAPRDLDNEQFF.

The chain has TRBV24-1 and TRBJ1-2; perhaps TRBD1 as D (5 bases). Germline V gives CDR1 KGHDR, CDR2 SFDVKD. The CDR3 is 14 residues long. The V and J ends lost 4 bases and 4 bases respectively, with 12 bases between them. The CDR3: CATSDDLGTYGYTF. The CDR3 DNA is TGTGCCACCAGTGACGACCTAGGGACCTATGGCTACACCTTC.

This clonotype occurred a few times. The J gene is TRBJ1-1, the V gene TRBV29-1; D unclear. Deletions cut 7 bases from V and 6 bases from J, with 18 bases between. The CDR3 is 13 residues long. In germline, CDR1 is SQVTM, CDR2 ANQGSEA. CDR3 bases: TGCAGCGGACTCCGGGCCCCTCGGGCTGAAGCTTTCTTT. Protein sequence: CSGLRAPRAEAFF.

This chain uses TRBV5-1 with TRBJ2-2; 8 positions match TRBD1. The V gene's germline CDR1 is SGHRS and CDR2 YFSETQ. CDR3 length: 16 residues. V lost 0 bases, J lost 8 bases, and 9 bases stayed unmatched. CDR3 nucleotide sequence: TGCGCCAGCAGCTTGGGACAGGGGTCGATCGCTGGGGAGCTGTTTTTT. This translates into CASSLGQGSIAGELFF.

This chain connects TRBV6-2 or TRBV6-3 to TRBJ2-1, with 11 bases matching TRBD2. Trimming at V came to 6 bases and at J to 9 bases, leaving 10 bases not matched to a gene. Looked up from germline, CDR1 is MNHEY and CDR2 is SVGEGT. The CDR3 runs 15 residues. CDR3 DNA sequence: TGTGCCAGCAGGAAACCCGTAGCGGGAGGGGGTGAGCAGTTCTTC. Protein: CASRKPVAGGGEQFF.

The V and J genes are TRBV7-3 and TRBJ2-2; D is ambiguous. The germline V and J ends were trimmed by 5 bases and 0 bases, with 13 bases remaining between them. The CDR3 has 16 amino acids. The germline gives CDR1 SGHTA, CDR2 FQGTGA. The CDR3 reads CASSQTKPANTGELFF. The CDR3 coding sequence is TGTGCCAGCAGCCAGACAAAGCCCGCGAACACCGGGGAGCTGTTTTTT. The complete variable domain, with remaining parts taken from reference TRBV7-3 and TRBJ2-2, reads GAGVSQTPSNKVTEKGKYVELRCDPISGHTALYWYRQSLGQGPEFLIYFQGTGAADDSGLPNDRFFAVRPEGSVSTLKIQRTERGDSAVYLCASSQTKPANTGELFFGEGSRLTVL.

This sequence joins TRBV6-2 or TRBV6-3 and TRBJ1-2, with a weak D call TRBD1 (6 bases). This CDR3 region has 14 residues. Trimming took off 7 bases at V and 5 bases at J, with 17 bases between the two ends. From germline, CDR1 is MNHEY and CDR2 SVGEGT. The DNA of the CDR3 is TGTGCCAGCACCCAAATGGGGGGCAAATATGGCTACACCTTC. This translates into CASTQMGGKYGYTF.

The rearrangement joins TRBV18 to TRBJ2-3, with a weak D call TRBD1 (6 bases). This CDR3 spans 17 amino acids. V dropped 0 bases and J dropped 4 bases, with 17 bases sitting between them. Germline-derived CDR1 and CDR2 are KGHSH and LQKENI. The CDR3 DNA follows: TGTGCCAGCTCACCACCTTGGGCAGGGGAAGGAGCAGATACGCAGTATTTT. It translates to CASSPPWAGEGADTQYF.

This clonotype turned up a few times. V gene TRBV10-3 combines with J gene TRBJ1-2; TRBD1 might be the D (5 bases). CDR3 size: 13 residues. Trimming pared 3 bases from V and 6 bases from J, leaving 11 bases between. Looked up from germline, CDR1 is ENHRY and CDR2 is SYGVKD. CDR3 loop: CAISDREENGYTF. The CDR3 bases are TGTGCCATCAGTGACAGGGAGGAGAATGGCTACACCTTC.

The sample holds many counts of this clonotype. V gene TRBV12-3 or TRBV12-4 combines with J gene TRBJ2-1; D is undetermined. The CDR3 loop spans 12 amino acids. Trimming stripped 2 bases from V and 10 bases from J, with 9 bases between. The CDR3 loop is CASSLQFKEQFF. The CDR3 nucleotides are TGTGCCAGCAGTTTACAGTTTAAGGAGCAGTTCTTC.

The V gene is TRBV6-2 or TRBV6-3, the J gene TRBJ2-7; 7 bases fit TRBD1. CDR1 and CDR2 (germline): MNHEY, SVGEGT. J gave up 8 bases and V 6 bases, and 4 bases lay outside the gene matches. CDR3 length: 11 amino acids. This CDR3 reads CASRTGQKQYF. The CDR3 bases are TGTGCCAGCAGGACGGGACAGAAGCAGTACTTC.

The chain carries TRBV12-5 and TRBJ2-3, with 8 bases aligning to TRBD1. J lost 6 bases, V lost 5 bases, and 7 bases had no gene match. The CDR3 is 14 amino acids. Germline V gene sequence: CDR1 LGHNT, CDR2 FRNRAP. CDR3 sequence: CASGPRTGRDTQYF. In DNA, the CDR3 is TGTGCTAGTGGTCCTCGGACAGGGAGGGATACGCAGTATTTT.

This clonotype was found many times. The rearrangement links TRBV7-2 to TRBJ2-3, with a weak D call TRBD2 (6 bases). The CDR3 consists of 14 residues. Germline V lookup: CDR1 SGHTA, CDR2 FQGNSA. V lost 5 bases to trimming and J lost 0 bases, with 9 bases between them. In nucleotides, the CDR3 is TGTGCCAGCAGCCCAGGGACTAGCACAGATACGCAGTATTTT. As protein: CASSPGTSTDTQYF.

V and J are TRBV6-1 and TRBJ2-7, with no clear D. CDR3 length: 11 amino acids. From germline, CDR1 is MNHNS and CDR2 SASEGT. Trimming removed 5 bases at V and 5 bases at J, with 7 bases between. CDR3 amino acids: CASSNANEQYF. The CDR3 DNA reads as TGTGCCAGCAGTAACGCTAACGAGCAGTACTTC.

This sequence joins TRBV20-1 and TRBJ2-1; TRBD2 aligns across 12 bases. The CDR3 runs to 15 residues. Germline trimming cut 0 bases from V and 9 bases from J; bases unmatched to any gene: 6. Germline CDR1 and CDR2: DFQATT and SNEGSKA (reference sequence). CDR3 in DNA: TGCAGTGCTAGAGATCTAGCGGGAGGGACAATTGAGCAGTTCTTC. Its protein product is CSARDLAGGTIEQFF.

This clonotype was recorded at least ten times. V usage is TRBV5-1 and J usage is TRBJ2-3; D remains ambiguous. The CDR3 extends over 12 amino acids. In germline, CDR1 is SGHRS, CDR2 YFSETQ. Trimming took off 1 base at V and 6 bases at J, with 6 bases between the two ends. The CDR3 nucleotides read TGCGCCAGCAGCTTGACCTCCGATACGCAGTATTTT. It translates to CASSLTSDTQYF. Looking up the rest from reference TRBV5-1 and TRBJ2-3 gives the full variable domain: KAGVTQTPRYLIKTRGQQVTLSCSPISGHRSVSWYQQTPGQGLQFLFEYFSETQRNKGNFPGRFSGRQFSNSRSEMNVSTLELGDSALYLCASSLTSDTQYFGPGTRLTVL.

The chain couples TRBV6-2 or TRBV6-3 to TRBJ1-5, with unresolved D. The V gene lost 5 bases and the J gene lost 7 bases, with 12 bases spanning the gap. The CDR3 covers 13 residues. Germline V lookup: CDR1 MNHEY, CDR2 SVGEGT. The CDR3 DNA sequence: TGTGCCAGCAGTAATGGGGTGAGCCAGCCCCAGCATTTT. This translates into CASSNGVSQPQHF.

The gene calls are TRBV10-1 and TRBJ2-2; the D is unclear. Germline CDR1 and CDR2: WNHNN and SYGVQD (reference sequence). Trimming took off 4 bases at V and 3 bases at J, with 6 bases between the two ends. The length of the CDR3 is 13 residues. The CDR3 sequence: CASSGAYTGELFF. CDR3 nucleotides: TGCGCCAGCAGTGGAGCTTACACCGGGGAGCTGTTTTTT.

The CDR3 DNA follows: TGCAGCGTCTGGGACGCTAGGAAAGAGACCCAGTACTTC. Encoded protein: CSVWDARKETQYF. V is TRBV29-1 and J is TRBJ2-5; either TRBD1 or TRBD2 may supply D (5 bases each). Germline V gene lookup returns CDR1 SQVTM and CDR2 ANQGSEA. V lost 6 bases and J lost 3, with 14 bases in between. This CDR3 region has 13 residues.

This chain links TRBV5-1 with TRBJ2-2; D gene uncertain. Germline V gives CDR1 SGHRS, CDR2 YFSETQ. The CDR3 extends over 14 amino acids. The ends were cut back, 3 bases at V and 7 bases at J, with 13 bases in the middle. Written as DNA, the CDR3 is TGCGCCAGCAGCTCCTCTAGGTATAACGGGGAGCTGTTTTTT. Translating gives CASSSSRYNGELFF.